This record concerns one T cell receptor (beta chain) sequence. The sample belongs to a study of shared T cell receptors in the human thymus. The germline CDR1 and CDR2 sequences are SQVTM and ANQGSEA. Trimming shortened V by 4 bases and J by 3 bases, and 9 bases separated the two germline ends. The CDR3 length is 12 residues. Only in-frame clones appear in the TCRdb table, and some are missing; sequencing was by immunoSEQ multiplex PCR. The sample consists of some 720,000 clones, roughly 90% of them appearing once. The same sample was also studied in work on human thymus T cells. As that report states: Donors were healthy Finnish infants having corrective surgery for congenital heart defects. Reports from related research described highly overlapping thymic repertoires among unrelated individuals.

The V and J genes are TRBV29-1 and TRBJ2-5; D is unclear. This receptor was taken from a boy less than two years old with a congenital heart defect. Specimen: thymocytes. The CDR3 DNA sequence: TGCAGCGTTGTCCCCAGTGAAGAGACCCAGTACTTC. Translated, it gives CSVVPSEETQYF.